The next 12 T cell receptor beta chains were all read from a single sample in a study of Ad26.COV2.S vaccination and SARS-CoV-2 variants. Treatment in this sample: around 19 received Ad26.COV2.S at low or high dose, single or two shots; about 5 received placebo; per-sample allocation not given. Specimen acquisition occurred on day 63 following the initial vaccine or placebo injection. TCRdb's copy holds only in-frame clones and misses some; the assay was immunoSEQ multiplex PCR. Of approximately 350,000 clones listed, roughly 91% are singletons. This material consisted of peripheral blood, taken in a trial of Ad26.COV2.S vaccine versus placebo. These receptors came from a person aged 18-60 years who received the Ad26.COV2.S COVID-19 vaccine or a placebo.

The chain has TRBV4-3 and TRBJ2-7; possible D gene TRBD1, 7 bases. With 0 bases removed from V and 2 bases from J, the gap between germline ends came to 14 bases. Germline V lookup: CDR1 LGHNA, CDR2 YSLEER. This CDR3 comprises 16 residues. CDR3 protein: CASSQDVAGGTYEQYF. In DNA, the CDR3 is TGCGCCAGCAGCCAAGATGTGGCAGGGGGGACCTACGAGCAGTACTTC.

The gene calls are TRBV3-1 (or the pseudogene TRBV3-2) and TRBJ2-5; possibly TRBD2 for D (5 bases). Trimming took off 0 bases at V and 1 base at J, with 9 bases between the two ends. Germline V gene sequence: CDR1 LGHDT, CDR2 YNNKEL (reference sequence). CDR3 length: 15 amino acids. The CDR3: CASSQDTGIQETQYF. CDR3 DNA: TGTGCCAGCAGCCAAGATACGGGGATCCAAGAGACCCAGTACTTC.

V usage is TRBV18 and J usage is TRBJ2-5; 15 nucleotides align to TRBD2. The CDR3 consists of 17 residues. CDR1 is KGHSH, CDR2 LQKENI, per germline. V lost 3 bases and J lost 5; bases outside the gene matches: 7. The CDR3 protein is CASSPGLAGGPGETQYF. The CDR3, as DNA: TGTGCCAGCTCACCTGGACTAGCGGGGGGGCCCGGGGAGACCCAGTACTTC.

The chain joins TRBV7-9 to TRBJ2-1; TRBD2 might be the D (6 bases). This CDR3 contains 13 residues. Germline assignment: CDR1 SEHNR and CDR2 FQNEAQ (reference sequence). Between the trimmed V and J ends, which lost 5 bases and 6 bases, there was a span of 11 bases. The CDR3 spells CASSPPRGNEQFF. The CDR3 nucleotides are TGTGCCAGCAGCCCCCCGCGGGGCAATGAGCAGTTCTTC.

This chain links TRBV19 with TRBJ2-7; D may be TRBD1 (6 bases). The CDR3 runs 15 residues. Trimming cost V 4 bases and J 7 bases, with 20 bases left between them. The germline V gene encodes CDR1 LNHDA and CDR2 SQIVND (reference sequence). The CDR3 protein is CASSKAQTGLREQYF. The CDR3 nucleotides are TGTGCCAGTAGTAAGGCCCAGACAGGCCTACGGGAGCAGTACTTC. The variable domain in full, with the rest retrieved from reference TRBV19 and TRBJ2-7, is DGGITQSPKYLFRKEGQNVTLSCEQNLNHDAMYWYRQDPGQGLRLIYYSQIVNDFQKGDIAEGYSVSREKKESFPLTVTSAQKNPTAFYLCASSKAQTGLREQYFGPGTRLTVT.

The J gene is TRBJ2-1, the V gene TRBV2; 8 positions agree with TRBD1. The CDR3 length is 15 residues. Per the germline V gene, CDR1 is SNHLY and CDR2 is FYNNEI. V dropped 4 bases and J dropped 7; count of bases not matched to a gene: 9. CDR3: CASSVQGARSNEQFF. DNA of the CDR3: TGTGCCAGCAGTGTCCAGGGGGCAAGGTCGAATGAGCAGTTCTTC.

This rearrangement joins TRBV4-3 to TRBJ1-2; D is unclear. The CDR3 runs to 16 residues. V was shortened by 0 bases and J by 0 bases, with 11 bases between the two germline ends. Germline V lookup: CDR1 LGHNA, CDR2 YSLEER. For the CDR3, the DNA is TGCGCCAGCAGCCAAGAGAACAGTCCTCCTAACTATGGCTACACCTTC. It encodes CASSQENSPPNYGYTF.

This chain connects TRBV11-2 to TRBJ1-1, with 7 bases matching TRBD1. The CDR3 covers 12 residues. With 8 bases clipped from V and 4 bases from J, the junction kept 4 bases outside the gene matches. Germline CDR1 and CDR2: SGHAT and FQNNGV. The CDR3 loop is CASWGDSTEAFF. In DNA, the CDR3 is TGTGCCAGCTGGGGGGACAGCACTGAAGCTTTCTTT.

The CDR3 DNA is TGTGCTAGTGGTTCCTCCGGGACAACATTCCAAGAGACCCAGTACTTC. Residues: CASGSSGTTFQETQYF. The chain employs TRBV12-5 and TRBJ2-5; tentatively, D is TRBD1 (6 bases). Trimming removed 4 bases from V and 1 base from J, with 16 bases in between. The CDR3 has 16 amino acids. Germline V CDR1 and CDR2: LGHNT, FRNRAP.

The V and J genes are TRBV6-5 and TRBJ2-7; TRBD2 might be the D (6 bases). This CDR3 is 14 amino acids long. CDR1 is MNHEY, CDR2 SVGAGI, per germline. Trimming took off 4 bases at V and 2 bases at J, with 12 bases between the two ends. CDR3 sequence (DNA): TGTGCCAGCAGTTCAGGGACTTTCGCCTACGAGCAGTACTTC. It translates to CASSSGTFAYEQYF.

The chain is built from TRBV10-3 and TRBJ1-2, with 8 bases identical to TRBD1. Per germline, CDR1 ENHRY and CDR2 SYGVKD. Trimming cost V 3 bases and J 8 bases; bases outside gene matches: 8. The CDR3 contains 14 residues. The CDR3 spells CAISDPAGGQGYTF. The CDR3 DNA sequence: TGTGCCATCAGTGATCCGGCAGGGGGCCAAGGCTACACCTTC.

The chain has TRBV4-2 and TRBJ1-2; D remains unclear. Trimming cost V 0 bases and J 0 bases, with 8 bases left between them. CDR3 length equals 15 residues. The germline CDR1 and CDR2 sequences are LGHNA and YNFKEQ. CDR3 sequence: CASSQDGDTNYGYTF. The CDR3 DNA sequence: TGTGCCAGCAGCCAAGACGGAGACACTAACTATGGCTACACCTTC.